The source of this TCR beta chain is a study of radiation and T cells in renal cell carcinoma. Study-wide results and limits: From baseline, blood top tumor clonotypes peaked at 2 weeks post-radiation. No pretreatment tumor biopsies were available for baseline clonotypes.

This CDR3 is built from 14 residues. Per the germline V gene, CDR1 is SGHRS and CDR2 is YFSETQ. J lost 8 bases, V lost 0 bases, and 0 bases had no gene match. Described time point: blood 4 weeks post-SBRT, at nephrectomy. Stated treatment: 15 Gy SBRT to primary tumor, nephrectomy 4 weeks later. Blood was sampled at baseline, 2 weeks and 4 weeks after SBRT. The patient's renal cell carcinoma had clear cell pathology. As to this clone: Its antigen is unidentified.

Only in-frame clones appear in the TCRdb table, and some are missing; sequencing was by immunoSEQ multiplex PCR. The data hold around 170,000 clones, with about 88% observed a single time. The TCR comes from a woman aged 50 to 65 with renal cell carcinoma. This chain uses TRBV5-1 with TRBJ2-1; 12 bases are a match to TRBD2. The input for sequencing was blood, taken from a patient whose treatment included radiotherapy and nephrectomy. CDR3 region: CASSLGTSGDEQFF. The CDR3 coding sequence is TGCGCCAGCAGCTTGGGGACTAGCGGGGATGAGCAGTTCTTC.